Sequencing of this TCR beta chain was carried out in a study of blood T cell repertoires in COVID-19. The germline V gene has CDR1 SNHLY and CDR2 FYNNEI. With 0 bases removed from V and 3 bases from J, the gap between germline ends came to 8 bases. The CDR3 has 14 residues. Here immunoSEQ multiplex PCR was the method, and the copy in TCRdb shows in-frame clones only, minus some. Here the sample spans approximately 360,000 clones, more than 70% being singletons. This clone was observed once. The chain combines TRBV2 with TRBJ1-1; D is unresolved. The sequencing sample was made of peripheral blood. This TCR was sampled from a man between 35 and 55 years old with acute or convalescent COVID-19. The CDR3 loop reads CASSEASSDTEAFF. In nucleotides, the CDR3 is TGTGCCAGCAGTGAAGCGTCGAGCGACACTGAAGCTTTCTTT.